These 19 T cell receptor beta chains share one sample of origin, sequenced in a study of T cells in Graves' hyperthyroidism and ophthalmopathy. RNA transcripts were the template for amplifying TCR beta CDR3 regions. HTBI primers were the set used in a first-round RT-PCR of the TCR CDR3. Via MiXCR, TCRdb re-called the multiplex PCR reads, giving one row per CDR3 protein. In the table there are some 760,000 distinct CDR3 sequences, 14% of which are singletons. What was sequenced was blood. The receptors were sampled from a woman under 30 with Graves' hyperthyroidism.

This clonotype was recorded at least ten times. The chain carries TRBV28 and TRBJ2-7, with D unclear. The CDR3 consists of 15 residues. The germline V gene encodes CDR1 MDHEN and CDR2 SYDVKM. V was clipped by 6 bases and J by 3 bases, with 18 bases between them. The CDR3 coding sequence is TGTGCCAGCAGCCTAACTATTCTTGGGTACTACGAGCAGTACTTC. Translation gives CASSLTILGYYEQYF.

This sequence joins TRBV5-1 and TRBJ1-6; D is uncertain. CDR1 SGHRS and CDR2 YFSETQ come from the germline V gene. V lost 6 bases to trimming and J lost 3 bases, with 10 bases between them. The CDR3 is made up of 14 amino acids. CDR3 sequence: CASTIGNYNSPLHF. DNA for the CDR3: TGCGCCAGCACTATCGGGAACTATAATTCACCCCTCCACTTT.

The sample holds many counts of this clonotype. The V call is TRBV7-8, the J call TRBJ2-1; D gene unclear. The CDR3 has 14 amino acids. Per the germline V gene, CDR1 is SGHVS and CDR2 is FQNEAQ. Trimming took 1 base from V and 6 from J, leaving 10 bases between them. CDR3 sequence: CASSLEVLTNEQFF. DNA of the CDR3: TGTGCCAGCAGCTTAGAAGTGCTTACCAATGAGCAGTTCTTC.

This clonotype was detected ten times or more. The chain joins TRBV28 to TRBJ2-1, with TRBD1 matching 7 bases. V lost 8 bases, J lost 5 bases, and 6 bases stayed unmatched. The CDR3 has 13 amino acids. Germline V gene lookup returns CDR1 MDHEN and CDR2 SYDVKM. CDR3 sequence: CASRRTGNNEQFF. The DNA of the CDR3 is TGTGCCAGCCGCCGGACAGGTAACAATGAGCAGTTCTTC.

This clonotype came up a few times. The V gene is TRBV6-1, the J gene TRBJ1-5, with TRBD1 matching over 7 bases. The CDR3 is 16 amino acids. Losses at the gene ends were 6 bases for V and 1 base for J; bases not matched to a gene: 9. Germline V gene data show CDR1 as MNHNS and CDR2 as SASEGT. The CDR3 protein is CASSRRAGGSNQPQHF. As DNA, the CDR3 is TGTGCCAGCAGCAGAAGAGCAGGGGGAAGCAATCAGCCCCAGCATTTT.

This clonotype has a count of ten or more. V and J are TRBV2 and TRBJ1-5; D not certain. V lost 6 bases and J 2 bases, leaving 14 bases between the germline ends. The CDR3 has 15 amino acids. CDR1 and CDR2 from the germline V gene are SNHLY and FYNNEI. CDR3 sequence (DNA): TGTGCCAGCAGCGCCGCCCGTATCGGCAATCAGCCCCAGCATTTT. It codes for CASSAARIGNQPQHF.

This clonotype appeared many times. The V and J genes are TRBV10-3 and TRBJ1-1, with 8 positions matching TRBD1. This CDR3 region has 14 residues. The J segment lost 7 bases and the V segment lost 4 bases, leaving 8 bases of the junction unmatched. CDR1 is ENHRY and CDR2 is SYGVKD in the germline V gene. CDR3 protein: CAISASDRGSEAFF. The CDR3 DNA sequence: TGTGCCATCAGTGCTTCAGACAGGGGAAGTGAAGCTTTCTTT.

The chain is built from TRBV10-2 and TRBJ2-5, with 7 nucleotides matching TRBD2. With V trimmed by 0 bases and J by 2 bases, 15 bases remained unmatched. Per germline, CDR1 WSHSY and CDR2 SAAADI. The CDR3 loop spans 19 amino acids. The CDR3 DNA follows: TGCGCCAGCAGTGAGTCGAAGCTCCGGGGCGGGAGCAAACAAGAGACCCAGTACTTC. Protein sequence: CASSESKLRGGSKQETQYF.

In its sample, this clonotype was seen many times. The rearrangement joins TRBV19 to TRBJ2-3; 9 bases agree with TRBD2. Germline lookup yields CDR1 LNHDA and CDR2 SQIVND (reference sequence). The CDR3 is 15 amino acids. V lost 6 bases, J lost 4 bases, and 8 bases stayed unmatched. The CDR3 DNA reads TGTGCCAGTAGAGAGGCTAGCGGGATGGCAGATACGCAGTATTTT. It codes for CASREASGMADTQYF.

The chain's CDR3 is CASSLGGARKTQYF. In DNA form, the CDR3 reads TGTGCCAGCAGCTTAGGGGGGGCCAGGAAGACCCAGTACTTC. The V and J genes are TRBV7-9 and TRBJ2-5, with D possibly called TRBD1 or TRBD2 (6 bases each). Germline V CDR1 and CDR2: SEHNR, FQNEAQ (reference sequence). This CDR3 contains 14 residues. Trimming shortened V by 1 base and J by 6 bases, and 12 bases separated the two germline ends.

The genes are TRBV27 and TRBJ2-7; no clear D. The germline V gene encodes CDR1 MNHEY and CDR2 SMNVEV (reference sequence). V was cut by 5 bases and J by 5 bases, with 13 bases left in between. CDR3 size: 13 residues. CDR3 sequence (DNA): TGTGCCAGCAGTGCAACGAGGCGCGACGAGCAGTACTTC. Translation: CASSATRRDEQYF.

The genes are TRBV19 and TRBJ2-7; D not resolved. Germline lookup yields CDR1 LNHDA and CDR2 SQIVND (reference sequence). The germline V and J ends were trimmed by 5 bases and 2 bases, with 16 bases remaining between them. CDR3 length: 15 amino acids. The CDR3 nucleotides are TGTGCCAGTAGTCCCTACGATGGAAATACCTACGAGCAGTACTTC. This gives the protein CASSPYDGNTYEQYF.

The chain uses TRBV19 and TRBJ2-1, with 7 nucleotides matching TRBD2. The germline V gene encodes CDR1 LNHDA and CDR2 SQIVND (reference sequence). The CDR3 is 14 residues long. With 6 bases clipped from V and 5 bases from J, the junction kept 7 bases outside the gene matches. In DNA, the CDR3 is TGTGCCAGTAGGGAGCGGGAACCTAACAATGAGCAGTTCTTC. It specifies CASREREPNNEQFF.

This clonotype showed up many times. The V call is TRBV2, the J call TRBJ1-2, with 8 bases fitting TRBD1. V lost 4 bases and J lost 5; bases outside the gene matches: 9. Germline-derived CDR1 and CDR2 are SNHLY and FYNNEI. The CDR3 has 15 residues. The CDR3 here is CASSVDQGAFYGYTF. In DNA, the CDR3 is TGTGCCAGCAGTGTTGACCAGGGGGCTTTTTATGGCTACACCTTC.

This clonotype was observed a few times. CDR3 amino acids: CASGTIGDTQYF. The CDR3 DNA sequence: TGTGCCAGCGGGACTATAGGAGATACGCAGTATTTT. The V call is TRBV7-9, the J call TRBJ2-3; 7 bases are a match to TRBD2. CDR1 is SEHNR, CDR2 FQNEAQ, per germline (reference sequence). J gave up 5 bases and V 8 bases, and 4 bases lay outside the gene matches. This CDR3 has 12 residues.

Many counts were recorded for this clonotype. The chain carries TRBV2 and TRBJ2-3, with 11 bases aligning to TRBD2. Unmatched junction bases numbered 3, after V lost 6 bases and J lost 4 bases. The CDR3 runs 14 residues. Looked up from germline, CDR1 is SNHLY and CDR2 is FYNNEI. The CDR3 here is CASRKGLAADTQYF. CDR3 coding DNA: TGTGCCAGCAGAAAGGGACTAGCGGCAGATACGCAGTATTTT.

There are a few counts of this clonotype. The genes are TRBV7-8 and TRBJ2-2, with 9 bases lining up with TRBD2. CDR3 length: 13 residues. Germline V lookup: CDR1 SGHVS, CDR2 FQNEAQ. CDR3 residues: CVAGGWNTGELFF. The CDR3 nucleotides read TGTGTGGCGGGAGGGTGGAACACCGGGGAGCTGTTTTTT.

The rearrangement links TRBV20-1 to TRBJ2-1; 8 bases are shared with TRBD2. The CDR3 runs to 13 residues. Trimming took 7 bases from V and 7 from J; bases not matched to a gene: 9. Germline CDR1 DFQATT, CDR2 SNEGSKA (reference sequence). CDR3 nucleotides: TGCAGTGTCCAGAGCGGGAGCGAAAATGAGCAGTTCTTC. It is translated as CSVQSGSENEQFF.

This clonotype was counted ten times or more. This chain uses TRBV7-2 with TRBJ2-3; maybe TRBD2 (5 bases). The germline CDR1 and CDR2 sequences are SGHTA and FQGNSA. The CDR3 length is 17 residues. Between the trimmed V and J ends, which lost 3 bases and 0 bases, there was a span of 16 bases. The CDR3 sequence is CASSFGVGAVSTDTQYF. CDR3 DNA: TGTGCCAGCAGCTTCGGGGTAGGAGCGGTCAGCACAGATACGCAGTATTTT.